The 2 T cell receptor beta chains in this list originate from one sample, sequenced in a study of shared clonotypes between healthy human individuals. Generated by immunoSEQ multiplex PCR, the TCRdb table keeps only in-frame clones and is missing some. The sample lists over 2 million clones; around 92% were seen once. Sequenced material: naive CD4+ T cells from PBMCs. Subset in this sample: CD45RA+ positively selected. The receptor set was obtained from a man younger than 30 in good health. Some clones in this sample may be carry-over from other donors' samples.

This chain joins TRBV5-4 and TRBJ2-1; TRBD1 is a possible D gene (5 bases). The CDR3 is made up of 14 amino acids. Germline assignment: CDR1 SGHNT and CDR2 YYREEE (reference sequence). V was pared by 3 bases and J by 5 bases, with 12 bases between. For the CDR3, the DNA is TGTGCCAGCAGCTCCGTCAGGGTAAACAATGAGCAGTTCTTC. Its translation is CASSSVRVNNEQFF.

Concerning this clone itself: The sample has other DNA sequences that encode this CDR3 too. The chain is built from TRBV4-3 and TRBJ2-7; D not certain. V shed 0 bases and J shed 6 bases, with 9 bases lying between them. The CDR3 is 13 amino acids. In germline, CDR1 is LGHNA, CDR2 YSLEER. The CDR3 protein is CASSQDWGSEQYF. The CDR3 DNA reads as TGCGCCAGCAGCCAAGATTGGGGAAGCGAGCAGTACTTC.